This is a list of T cell receptor beta chains from one sample in a study of blood T cell repertoires in COVID-19. The method was immunoSEQ multiplex PCR; TCRdb's version includes in-frame clones alone and lacks a portion of them. The data contain about 120,000 clones, 80% to 90% of them seen just once; the ten biggest clones take up more than 2%. Sample: peripheral blood. These receptors came from a woman in her forties or fifties with acute or convalescent COVID-19. CDR3s include the opening cysteine and the closing phenylalanine or tryptophan. D genes are given only for firm matches. Some rows mark clone size as missing; the rest say once, few, many or name a class of expanded clone.

d_gene	v_gene	j_gene	len	abundance	CDR3nt	CDR3aa
TRBD2	TRBV6-5	TRBJ2-1	14	-	TGTGCCACTGGGGACCTAGCGGGATTTAATGAGCAGTTCTTC	CATGDLAGFNEQFF
TRBD1	TRBV5-1	TRBJ2-1	15	-	TGCGCCAGCAGCTTGGACGGGACAGGGACTTTTGAGCAGTTCTTC	CASSLDGTGTFEQFF
-	TRBV5-5	TRBJ1-4	12	-	TGTGCCAGCAGCGGGGAGGATGAAAAACTGTTTTTT	CASSGEDEKLFF
-	TRBV21-1	TRBJ2-1	14	-	TGTGCCAGCAGCCTTCTGGGGCCAGACAATGAGCAGTTCTTC	CASSLLGPDNEQFF
-	TRBV4-3	TRBJ2-7	15	-	TGCGCCAGCAGCCAAGAAGGAGGCTTCTCCTACGAGCAGTACTTC	CASSQEGGFSYEQYF
TRBD1	TRBV18	TRBJ1-2	19	few	TGTGCCAGCTCACCTACGACTGGGACAGGGGGGTACTTAAAGAATGGCTACACCTTC	CASSPTTGTGGYLKNGYTF
-	TRBV7-2	TRBJ1-2	13	-	TGTGCCAGCAGCCCCGATACGGTCTATGGCTACACCTTC	CASSPDTVYGYTF
TRBD2	TRBV10-3	TRBJ2-1	16	-	TGTGCCATCAGTGTGGGACTAGCGGGAGCCTACAATGAGCAGTTCTTC	CAISVGLAGAYNEQFF
TRBD1	TRBV24-1	TRBJ1-5	16	-	TGTGCCACCAGTGATCCCGGGACAGGGGTCAATCAGCCCCAGCATTTT	CATSDPGTGVNQPQHF
-	TRBV6-5	TRBJ2-2	12	-	TGTGCCAGCAGCCCACTCACCGGGGAGCTGTTTTTT	CASSPLTGELFF
TRBD1	TRBV5-5	TRBJ1-2	16	-	TGTGCCAGCAGCTTGATGGACAGGGAGGGAAACTATGGCTACACCTTC	CASSLMDREGNYGYTF
-	TRBV29-1	TRBJ2-7	12	-	TGCAGCGTTGAAGACCCCTTAGACGAGCAGTACTTC	CSVEDPLDEQYF
-	TRBV7-2	TRBJ2-7	14	-	TGTGCCAGCAGCTTTCGGGGGATCTCCTACGAGCAGTACTTC	CASSFRGISYEQYF
-	TRBV29-1	TRBJ2-7	16	-	TGCAGCGTTGAAGGGGCCTCGGCAGGGCGATCCTACGAGCAGTACTTC	CSVEGASAGRSYEQYF
-	TRBV6-6	TRBJ2-7	15	-	TGTGCCAGCAGCCCACCTGGACAGTTATCCTACGAGCAGTACTTC	CASSPPGQLSYEQYF
TRBD2	TRBV19	TRBJ2-1	17	-	TGTGCCAGTAGTCCCCCCCGAAGCGGGGCTAACTACAATGAGCAGTTCTTC	CASSPPRSGANYNEQFF
-	TRBV7-9	TRBJ1-1	11	once	TGTGCCAGCAGCTTACGGTCTGAAGCTTTCTTT	CASSLRSEAFF
-	TRBV24-1	TRBJ1-5	12	once	TGTGCCACCAGTGATTACGGTCAGCCCCAGCATTTT	CATSDYGQPQHF
TRBD1	TRBV13	TRBJ1-2	15	-	TGTGCCAGCAGCCACGGGACAGGGGCGGGATATGGCTACACCTTC	CASSHGTGAGYGYTF
TRBD1	TRBV11-3	TRBJ2-1	17	-	TGTGCCAGCAGCACCGGGACAGGGTTTCGAGGGTTCAATGAGCAGTTCTTC	CASSTGTGFRGFNEQFF
TRBD1	TRBV4-1	TRBJ1-5	15	-	TGCGCCAGCAGCCCTCAAGGACAGGCCAATCAGCCCCAGCATTTT	CASSPQGQANQPQHF
-	TRBV27	TRBJ1-2	13	few	TGTGCCAGCAGTCCGGGGGGGTTATATGGCTACACCTTC	CASSPGGLYGYTF
-	TRBV6-5	TRBJ1-1	14	-	TGTGCCAGCAGGCTAACAGGGAAGGACACTGAAGCTTTCTTT	CASRLTGKDTEAFF
-	TRBV25-1	TRBJ1-2	13	-	TGTGCCAGCGCTGGGGCGGAAGGGATCGGCTACACCTTC	CASAGAEGIGYTF
TRBD2	TRBV27	TRBJ2-1	14	-	TGTGCCAGCAGTTTCGCCAGCGGGGTGAATGAGCAGTTCTTC	CASSFASGVNEQFF
TRBD1	TRBV10-2	TRBJ1-4	15	-	TGCGCCAGCGGGGACAGGGGAGCAACTAATGAAAAACTGTTTTTT	CASGDRGATNEKLFF
TRBD2	TRBV5-1	TRBJ2-3	15	-	TGCGCCAGCAGCTTACCAGCGGGGGACACAGATACGCAGTATTTT	CASSLPAGDTDTQYF
TRBD1	TRBV29-1	TRBJ2-5	12	-	TGCAGCATTCAGGGGGATGGGGAGACCCAGTACTTC	CSIQGDGETQYF
TRBD1	TRBV29-1	TRBJ1-5	13	-	TGCAGCGTTTGGACAGGGGACAGGCAGCCCCAGCATTTT	CSVWTGDRQPQHF
TRBD1	TRBV3-1/TRBV3-2	TRBJ2-3	15	-	TGTGCCAGCAGCCAATCAGGGGGATACACAGATACGCAGTATTTT	CASSQSGGYTDTQYF
TRBD2	TRBV2	TRBJ2-7	17	-	TGTGCCAGCAGTGAAGCGCTTCGACTAGCGGGTTACTACGAGCAGTACTTC	CASSEALRLAGYYEQYF
-	TRBV5-1	TRBJ2-2	15	-	TGCGCCAGCAGCTTGGGCTTCGTAACTACCGGGGAGCTGTTTTTT	CASSLGFVTTGELFF
-	TRBV19	TRBJ1-4	18	-	TGTGCCAGTAGTATAGATCTTGGCAGGGCCGTAACTAATGAAAAACTGTTTTTT	CASSIDLGRAVTNEKLFF
TRBD1	TRBV15	TRBJ2-5	13	-	TGTGCCACCAGCGGACAGGGGGTTGAGACCCAGTACTTC	CATSGQGVETQYF
TRBD1	TRBV11-2	TRBJ1-6	16	-	TGTGCCAGCAGCTTGGACAGGGAGGGACGGAATTCACCCCTCCACTTT	CASSLDREGRNSPLHF
TRBD2	TRBV27	TRBJ2-5	16	-	TGTGCCAGCAGTTGGACTAGCGGGGGGTCTGGTGAGACCCAGTACTTC	CASSWTSGGSGETQYF
TRBD2	TRBV5-1	TRBJ2-7	15	-	TGCGCCAGCAGCTTGGGTAGCGGGGTTTCCTACGAGCAGTACTTC	CASSLGSGVSYEQYF
-	TRBV6-5	TRBJ1-2	14	-	TGTGCCAGCAGTCGACAGGAAACTAACTATGGCTACACCTTC	CASSRQETNYGYTF
-	TRBV5-5	TRBJ1-5	13	-	TGTGCCAGCAGCCGTAGTAGCAATCAGCCCCAGCATTTT	CASSRSSNQPQHF
TRBD1	TRBV10-3	TRBJ1-2	14	-	TGTGCCATCAGTGCGACAGGGGCGGACTATGGCTACACCTTC	CAISATGADYGYTF
TRBD1	TRBV7-9	TRBJ2-5	13	-	TGTGCCAGCAGCTGGACAGGGCTGGAGACCCAGTACTTC	CASSWTGLETQYF
-	TRBV5-4	TRBJ1-1	13	few	TGTGCCAGCAGCCGAGAGGAGGCGACTGAAGCTTTCTTT	CASSREEATEAFF
-	TRBV7-2	TRBJ2-7	12	-	TGTGCCAGCAGCTTAGGGCTAGGCGAGCAGTACTTC	CASSLGLGEQYF
-	TRBV7-8	TRBJ1-3	15	-	TGTGCCAGCAGCTTAGTTCCGGAGTCTGGAAACACCATATATTTT	CASSLVPESGNTIYF
-	TRBV15	TRBJ2-5	13	once	TGTGCCACCAGAGGAACGGGGGAAGAGACCCAGTACTTC	CATRGTGEETQYF
-	TRBV10-1	TRBJ2-3	14	-	TGCGCCAGCAGTGAAAGGGGGAGCACAGATACGCAGTATTTT	CASSERGSTDTQYF
TRBD2	TRBV7-2	TRBJ2-7	14	-	TGTGCCAGCAGCTTAGGCGCGGGGGGCCGCGAGCAGTACTTC	CASSLGAGGREQYF
TRBD2	TRBV5-1	TRBJ2-7	15	-	TGCGCCAGCAGCTGGCAGCGGGAGGCCACTTACGAGCAGTACTTC	CASSWQREATYEQYF
TRBD2	TRBV12-5	TRBJ2-1	16	-	TGTGCTAGTGGTTTGGAAACTAGCGGTTCCTACAATGAGCAGTTCTTC	CASGLETSGSYNEQFF
TRBD2	TRBV7-2	TRBJ2-3	16	-	TGTGCCAGCAGCTATAGACTAGCGACTAGCACAGATACGCAGTATTTT	CASSYRLATSTDTQYF
-	TRBV9	TRBJ2-6	18	few	TGTGCCAGCAGCGTAGGGGCAGGGGAGAGCTCTGGGGCCAACGTCCTGACTTTC	CASSVGAGESSGANVLTF
-	TRBV19	TRBJ1-1	15	-	TGTGCCAGTAGTACACCAGGGGTGAGGGACACTGAAGCTTTCTTT	CASSTPGVRDTEAFF
TRBD1	TRBV19	TRBJ1-4	12	-	TGTGCCAGTAGTGACAGGGTGGAAAAACTGTTTTTT	CASSDRVEKLFF
-	TRBV6-5	TRBJ1-1	15	-	TGTGCCAGCAAAATAGCGGACATCATGAACACTGAAGCTTTCTTT	CASKIADIMNTEAFF
TRBD1	TRBV10-2	TRBJ2-7	14	-	TGCGCCAGCAGATCCGGGACAGGGATATACGAGCAGTACTTC	CASRSGTGIYEQYF